The next 27 T cell receptor delta chains were all read from a single sample in a study of γδ T cells in repeated Plasmodium falciparum infection. Gammadelta T cells were flow-sorted from PBMC into Vgamma9/Vdelta2+ and Vdelta2-negative populations for bulk analysis. With CATT, TCRdb re-called clones from the multiplex PCR reads. The repertoire includes over 45,000 delta-chain clones, less than 2% of them detected once, and roughly 8.6% sits in the top ten. Sequenced input: gamma-delta T cells from blood. The receptor source for this set is a pool of human donors (malaria-infected and uninfected, not separated).

In its sample, this clone was seen many times. At residue 6, the translated DNA and the protein in TCRdb do not agree; the protein given here is derived from the DNA. The rearrangement joins TRDV1 to TRDJ1; TRDD3 matches 11 bases. Germline V lookup: CDR1 TSWWSYY, CDR2 QGS. V shed 1 base and J 4 bases; nucleotides not matched to a gene: 11. The CDR3 has 18 amino acids. CDR3 sequence: CALGEPPYWGIVLDKLIF. CDR3 nucleotides: TGTGCTCTTGGGGAACCCCCATACTGGGGGATAGTCCTCGATAAACTCATCTTT.

This clone was seen at least ten times. The chain carries TRDV1 and TRDJ1, with 7 bases lining up with TRDD2. Matching the DNA to germline supplied the J gene, which TCRdb does not give. The CDR3 runs 22 residues. The germline V gene encodes CDR1 TSWWSYY and CDR2 QGS. With V trimmed by 1 base and J by 0 bases, 23 bases remained unmatched. The CDR3 region has the DNA TGTGCTCTTGGGGAACCAGAGGCCTTCCTCCTTAATCTCGCCCAGTACACCGATAAACTCATCTTT. Its protein product is CALGEPEAFLLNLAQYTDKLIF.

This clone was detected many times. A much larger clone differs by one base, so this may be a read error. The J gene is TRDJ1, the V gene TRDV2; 9 bases match TRDD3. Germline CDR1 is GEAIGNYY and CDR2 is EKD. CDR3 size: 14 residues. Trimming at V came to 3 bases and at J to 0 bases, leaving 1 base not matched to a gene. CDR3: CACDSGGYTDKLIF. CDR3 bases: TGTGCCTGTGACTCTGGGGGATACACCGATAAACTCATCTTT.

The sample holds a few counts of this clone. A single base is all that separates this from a far larger clone, so a read error is likely. Other DNA variants within this sample encode the same CDR3. With the J gene uncalled, the V gene is TRDV2; TRDD3 was called by the table and not checked on the DNA. Germline V gives CDR1 GEAIGNYY, CDR2 EKD. This CDR3 contains 16 residues. The CDR3 bases are TGTGCCTGTGACACCGGGGGGATACGACACACCGATAAGCTCATCTTT. Translation gives CACDTGGIRHTDKLIF.

In this sample, this clone turned up a few times. TCRdb shows a much larger clone's protein in place of this DNA's translation, and the two differ at residue 13, likely through a read error; the protein shown is translated from the DNA. The chain joins TRDV1 to TRDJ1; TRDD3 matches 8 bases. This CDR3 has 17 amino acids. Germline loops: CDR1 TSWWSYY, CDR2 QGS. The CDR3 protein is CALGDVLGALYTGKLIF. The CDR3 bases are TGTGCTCTTGGGGACGTACTGGGGGCTTTGTACACCGGTAAACTCATCTTT.

To note about this clone: TCRdb has a much larger clone's protein, which differs at residue 14 from the translation of this DNA, likely because of a read error; what is shown is the protein translated from the DNA. The chain joins TRDV1 to TRDJ1; D remains unclear. TCRdb lists no J gene, so it was determined here by aligning the DNA to germline. Germline lookup yields CDR1 TSWWSYY and CDR2 QGS. The CDR3 has 17 residues. The CDR3 sequence is CALAGPPVPLPTDRLIF. The CDR3 DNA follows: TGTGCTCTTGCTGGTCCTCCGGTCCCTTTGCCCACCGATAGACTCATCTTT.

Ten or more counts support this clone. This rearrangement joins TRDV1 to TRDJ1, with TRDD3 identical over 11 bases. Germline lookup yields CDR1 TSWWSYY and CDR2 QGS. J lost 0 bases, V lost 2 bases, and 8 bases had no gene match. The CDR3 spans 18 residues. In nucleotides, the CDR3 is TGTGCTCTTGGGGAAATGGCCTGGGGGATACCGTACACCGATAAACTCATCTTT. Translated, it gives CALGEMAWGIPYTDKLIF.

This clone occurred a few times. TCRdb shows a much larger clone's protein in place of this DNA's translation, and the two differ at residue 18, likely through a read error; the protein shown is translated from the DNA. The V and J genes are TRDV1 and TRDJ1; 9 bases are a match to TRDD3. The CDR3 runs to 21 residues. Germline V gene data show CDR1 as TSWWSYY and CDR2 as QGS. CDR3 residues: CALGEGTLRPARWGISDELIF. CDR3 sequence (DNA): TGTGCTCTTGGGGAGGGAACCCTTCGCCCTGCTAGGTGGGGGATAAGCGATGAACTCATCTTT.

This clone was recorded many times. Since a far larger clone is one base different, this is likely a read error. This sample also contains other DNA sequences that code for the same CDR3. CDR3 coding DNA: TGTGCCCTTGGGGGAATAGGGGGGGATCTGTACACCGATAAACTCATCTTT. Translation: CALGGIGGDLYTDKLIF. The chain joins TRDV1 to TRDJ1; 7 nucleotides align to TRDD3. This CDR3 comprises 17 residues. Germline CDR1 is TSWWSYY and CDR2 is QGS.

With regard to this clone: Only one base separates this from a far larger clonotype, so it likely reflects a read error. This chain joins TRDV1 and TRDJ4, with a tentative D call TRDD3 (6 bases). TCRdb lists no J gene, so it was determined here by aligning the DNA to germline. Germline loops: CDR1 TSWWSYY, CDR2 QGS. The CDR3 covers 16 residues. This CDR3 reads CALGEIGGLGTGPLIF. The CDR3 DNA sequence: TGTGCCCTTGGGGAAATTGGTGGGCTGGGGACCGGGCCCCTGATCTTT.

This clone was seen a handful of times. The TCRdb protein, from a much larger clone, departs from this DNA's translation at residue 5, likely by read error; the protein shown derives from the DNA. The chain joins TRDV1 to TRDJ1, with TRDD3 matching over 10 bases. Germline V gene lookup returns CDR1 TSWWSYY and CDR2 QGS. This CDR3 region has 20 residues. The V segment lost 9 bases and the J segment 0 bases; nucleotides outside the gene matches: 22. In DNA form, the CDR3 reads TGTGCTCTCGAAGGGCCTTCTCAGTACTGGGGGATTACGTACACCGATAAACTCATCTTT. Amino acid sequence: CALEGPSQYWGITYTDKLIF.

This clone was found many times. The protein in TCRdb stems from a much larger clone and differs at residue 19 from this DNA's translation, likely a read error; here the protein is translated from the DNA. CDR3 bases: TGTGCCTGCAAGCTCTACACTCCTTCCCGGGGACTTATTTACACCGATAAACTCACCTTT. It yields the protein CACKLYTPSRGLIYTDKLTF. With the J gene uncalled, the V gene is TRDV2; TRDD3 is taken as the D call from the table, unchecked against the DNA. This CDR3 spans 20 amino acids. Germline V gene data show CDR1 as GEAIGNYY and CDR2 as EKD.

A few counts support this clone. This sequence is one base from a far larger clone and is likely a read error. Other DNA sequences in this specimen translate into the identical CDR3. TRDV1 is the V gene, and the J gene was not called; whether TRDD3, the table's D call, matches the DNA was not checked. In germline, CDR1 is TSWWSYY, CDR2 QGS. CDR3 length equals 20 residues. The CDR3 bases are TGTGCTCTTAGCCCCTTGTCCTGGGGGTCCCCCGGTTGGTACACCGATAAGCTCATCTTT. It translates to CALSPLSWGSPGWYTDKLIF.

The table lists this clone with a few counts. The mismatch at residue 13 between this DNA's translation and the TCRdb protein of a much larger clone likely reflects a read error; the protein shown is translated from the DNA. The chain uses TRDV1 and TRDJ1; 7 positions match TRDD2. The J gene was missing in TCRdb and was found by matching the end of the DNA to germline. CDR3 length equals 18 residues. Germline lookup yields CDR1 TSWWSYY and CDR2 QGS. The CDR3 DNA reads as TGTGCTCTTGGCGAACTTTTCGTTCCTACGTGGTGGCGGGGTAAACTCATCTTT. It yields the protein CALGELFVPTWWRGKLIF.

There are a few counts of this clone. This DNA translates differently at residue 13 from the TCRdb protein, which is that of a much larger clone; a read error is likely, and the protein shown is the DNA's own translation. This rearrangement joins TRDV1 to TRDJ1, with no clear D. CDR1 and CDR2 (germline): TSWWSYY, QGS. The CDR3 is 16 amino acids. CDR3: CALGPEAGSYTDRLIF. The DNA for the CDR3 is TGTGCTCTTGGTCCGGAGGCGGGCTCGTACACCGATAGACTCATCTTT.

For this clone: The protein TCRdb gives is from a much larger clone and does not agree with this DNA's translation at residue 7, likely a read error; the protein shown here comes from the DNA. The rearrangement links TRDV2 to TRDJ1; 8 bases match TRDD3. Assignment of the J gene here rests on matching the DNA to germline, because TCRdb gives none. The CDR3 sequence is 17 residues long. The germline gives CDR1 GEAIGNYY, CDR2 EKD. The V segment lost 7 bases and the J segment 3 bases; nucleotides outside the gene matches: 18. CDR3 nucleotides: TGTGCCTGCGGACTGGGGGGTATTTTTGGGTCCGCCGATAAACTCATCTTT. Amino acid sequence: CACGLGGIFGSADKLIF.

The table lists this clone with a few counts. Translating this DNA gives a protein that differs at residue 6 from the TCRdb one, which belongs to a much larger clone; a read error is likely, and the protein shown is this translation. This chain joins TRDV1 and TRDJ1; 11 bases fit TRDD3. Assignment of the J gene here rests on matching the DNA to germline, because TCRdb gives none. The germline V gene has CDR1 TSWWSYY and CDR2 QGS. V shed 0 bases, J shed 10 bases, and the junction held 25 bases outside the gene matches. The CDR3 runs 21 residues. The CDR3 sequence: CALGELPYNHVGDTRIGGLIF. The CDR3 region has the DNA TGTGCTCTTGGGGAACTTCCCTATAATCACGTGGGGGATACGCGTATCGGGGGACTCATCTTT.

Ten or more counts support this clone. The mismatch at residue 21 between this DNA's translation and the TCRdb protein of a much larger clone likely reflects a read error; the protein shown is translated from the DNA. The V and J genes are TRDV1 and TRDJ1; possibly TRDD3 for D (5 bases). Germline values: CDR1 TSWWSYY, CDR2 QGS. The CDR3 runs 24 residues. The CDR3 loop reads CALGEPVMIALQYWLWTGTDELIF. CDR3 in DNA: TGTGCTCTTGGGGAACCGGTAATGATCGCCCTCCAGTACTGGTTATGGACCGGGACCGATGAACTCATCTTT.

This clone was found many times. This chain connects TRDV2 to TRDJ3; TRDD3 matches 12 bases. The J gene was missing in TCRdb and was found by matching the end of the DNA to germline. Per germline, CDR1 GEAIGNYY and CDR2 EKD. The CDR3 loop spans 20 amino acids. Unmatched junction bases numbered 6, after V lost 0 bases and J lost 1 base. Here the CDR3 reads CACDTVVLGDTSWDTRQMFF. The CDR3 DNA is TGTGCCTGTGACACCGTTGTACTGGGGGATACTTCCTGGGACACCCGACAGATGTTTTTC.

In this sample, this clone turned up a few times. TCRdb lists the protein of a much larger clone for this DNA, which differs at residue 4, so this is likely a read error; the protein given here is translated from the DNA itself. The chain is built from TRDV1 and TRDJ1, with TRDD3 matching over 12 bases. The J gene is absent in TCRdb and was assigned here via DNA matching to germline. From germline, CDR1 is TSWWSYY and CDR2 QGS. The length of the CDR3 is 25 residues. CDR3 protein: CALEEKAFLHLPYWGILARTDKLIF. CDR3 coding DNA: TGTGCTCTTGAGGAAAAGGCCTTCCTACACCTTCCGTACTGGGGGATACTCGCACGCACCGATAAACTCATCTTT.

About this clone itself: TCRdb's protein for this DNA is that of a much larger clone and differs from the translation at residues 3 and 25, likely a read error; the protein shown is the DNA translation. The rearrangement joins TRDV1 to TRDJ1; 12 bases are shared with TRDD3. Germline CDR1 and CDR2: TSWWSYY and QGS. The CDR3 totals 28 residues. This CDR3 reads CAPGELVSNGLASNTGGYPLWTTDELIF. DNA of the CDR3: TGTGCTCCTGGGGAACTAGTCTCAAATGGCCTCGCCTCGAACACTGGGGGATACCCCCTTTGGACCACCGATGAACTCATCTTT.

This clone was detected many times. The junction and the germline gene differ at one end; a read error may be behind it. J is TRDJ1 and V is TRDV1; a possible D gene is TRDD3 (9 bases). The J gene was missing in TCRdb and was found by matching the end of the DNA to germline. The CDR3 contains 20 residues. Germline lookup yields CDR1 TSWWSYY and CDR2 QGS. For the CDR3, the DNA is TGTGCTATTGGGGGATTACTTCCTACGGGTTTCCTGGGGGATACCGATAAACTCATCTTT. Amino acid sequence: CAIGGLLPTGFLGDTDKLIF.

This clone showed up just a few times. Being one base from a much bigger clone, this may be a read error. V gene TRDV1 combines with J gene TRDJ1; a possible D gene is TRDD3 (6 bases). TCRdb supplies no J gene; here it was assigned by aligning the nucleotide sequence to germline. The CDR3 sequence is 11 residues long. Germline CDR1 TSWWSYY, CDR2 QGS. Trimming stripped 8 bases from V and 5 bases from J, with 9 bases between. This chain's CDR3 is CALTDTDKLIF. The DNA for the CDR3 is TGTGCTCTTACGGATACTGATAAACTCATCTTT.

This clone was seen repeatedly, ten times or more. TCRdb records a much larger clone's protein for this DNA, with a difference at residue 5 that likely arises from a read error; the protein given is the translation of the DNA. V is TRDV1 and J is TRDJ1; TRDD3 matches at 11 bases. The CDR3 has 18 amino acids. Germline-derived CDR1 and CDR2 are TSWWSYY and QGS. J was trimmed by 0 bases and V by 4 bases; bases with no gene match: 10. The CDR3 sequence: CALGGLYWGIRYTDKLIF. As DNA, the CDR3 is TGTGCTCTTGGGGGACTTTACTGGGGGATAAGGTACACCGATAAACTCATCTTT.

A word on this clone: This likely came from a read error, as a far larger clone is one base away. This sample also contains other DNA sequences that code for the same CDR3. The V call is TRDV1, the J call TRDJ1, with 8 bases aligning to TRDD3. CDR3 length: 18 residues. Germline V gene sequence: CDR1 TSWWSYY, CDR2 QGS. The CDR3 DNA is TGTGCACTTGGGGACAGAAACCCGGTCTACTGGGGGCCCGGTAAACTCATCTTT. This gives the protein CALGDRNPVYWGPGKLIF.

In the case of this clone: TCRdb's entry gives the protein of a much larger clone, which mismatches this DNA's translation at residue 15, likely from a read error; the protein reported here is translated from the DNA. The CDR3 region has the DNA TGTGCCTGTGACTCCCTTTTCCTTCCTACAGTGGGGGATACTCAAGCCTATACCGATAAACTCATCTTT. Translation gives CACDSLFLPTVGDTQAYTDKLIF. This chain joins TRDV2 and TRDJ1, with D perhaps matching TRDD3 (10 bases). Germline V gene lookup returns CDR1 GEAIGNYY and CDR2 EKD. Trimming stripped 3 bases from V and 2 bases from J, with 39 bases between. The CDR3 contains 23 residues.

At least ten counts were recorded for this clone. This chain uses TRDV2 with TRDJ1; D is perhaps TRDD2 (8 bases). The germline CDR1 and CDR2 sequences are GEAIGNYY and EKD. Trimming shortened V by 0 bases and J by 1 base, and 23 bases separated the two germline ends. This CDR3 is 19 amino acids long. CDR3 sequence reads: CACDTLPTNGDIRTDKLIF. Here the CDR3 DNA reads TGTGCCTGTGACACCCTTCCTACCAACGGGGATATACGCACCGATAAACTCATCTTT.